This TCR beta chain was recorded in a study of T cells in narcolepsy (dated by TCRdb to 2017 to 2018). Looking at the study overall: Patients with narcolepsy type 1 or type 2 (NT1, NT2) were enrolled in the study together with healthy control donors. To look for autoreactive T cells in narcolepsy patients that target self-antigens of hypocretin neurons (hypocretin, TRIB2), the study used TCR Vbeta sequencing to follow clonotypes in blood and CSF. Broader findings and caveats from the paper: Autoreactive clonotypes were reported to be detected serially in the blood of the same patients and of different patients, but not in the blood of healthy controls. Plots that compared CSF and blood CD4+ T cell clonotypes from the same patient highlighted HCRT-specific and TRIB2-specific autoreactive clonotypes. Patients and controls had similar numbers of sequenced blood memory CD4+ clonotypes, with averages of around 40,000 in patients and some 35,000 in controls. Certain blood memory CD4+ repertoires from patients and controls had no sequences that matched autoreactive T cell clones.

Libraries were prepared through the immunoSEQ multiplex PCR assay. TCRdb retrieved this table from immuneACCESS and kept in-frame rearrangements only. Not all clones are present; in checked studies, unresolved V genes account for under half, and no reason is known for the remainder. Here the sample has roughly 24,000 clones; about 80% occur a single time. The top ten clonotypes cover roughly 4.1% of the sample. About this clone: Its antigen is unknown. No much larger clonotype is one base removed from it; base qualities were not supplied.

Memory CD4+ T cells were sorted ex vivo from peripheral blood of narcolepsy patients and healthy controls for TCR Vbeta sequencing. There are 16 amino acids in the CDR3, from cysteine to phenylalanine inclusive. The entry retains the CDR3 DNA only, 48 bases that are in frame from base 1. CDR1 and CDR2, per the germline V gene, are SGHRS and YFSETQ. The germline V end is reduced by 3 bases and the J end by 5 bases; junction bases left unmatched: 7. In this chain, TRBV5-1 is recombined with TRBJ2-2, with 10 bases in between that match TRBD1. The sequencing sample was made of memory (CD45RA-) CD4+ T cells from blood. The label giving this sample's cell subset or site can be read as: memory T cells sorted ex vivo from peripheral blood. This sequence originates from a human donor in good health. In nucleotides, the sequence is TGCGCCAGCAGCTCCCTGGGACAGGGGAATACCGGGGAGCTGTTTTTT. It translates to CASSSLGQGNTGELFF. The CDR3, completed at both ends by the reference TRBV5-1 and TRBJ2-2 genes, gives the full variable domain KAGVTQTPRYLIKTRGQQVTLSCSPISGHRSVSWYQQTPGQGLQFLFEYFSETQRNKGNFPGRFSGRQFSNSRSEMNVSTLELGDSALYLCASSSLGQGNTGELFFGEGSRLTVL.